The 3 T cell receptor beta chains below were found in one sample sequenced in a study of blood T cell repertoires in COVID-19. Assay used: immunoSEQ multiplex PCR; TCRdb lists only in-frame clones, some missing. The sample includes over 95,000 clones, just under 90% of them seen just once. Source material: peripheral blood. These receptors were collected from a woman in her fifties or sixties with acute or convalescent COVID-19.

The chain combines TRBV27 with TRBJ2-7; 8 bases align to TRBD2. V shed 6 bases, J shed 7 bases, and the junction held 14 bases outside the gene matches. Looked up from germline, CDR1 is MNHEY and CDR2 is SMNVEV (reference sequence). The CDR3 runs to 15 residues. The CDR3 DNA reads as TGTGCCAGCAGCCCCGGGGGGGAAGGAACTCGGGAGCAGTACTTC. It encodes CASSPGGEGTREQYF.

The chain combines TRBV28 with TRBJ1-4; D unclear. This CDR3 contains 16 residues. Germline V gene lookup returns CDR1 MDHEN and CDR2 SYDVKM. V lost 3 bases, J lost 0 bases, and 11 bases lay in between. Here the CDR3 reads CASSFYIFSTNEKLFF. The CDR3, as DNA: TGTGCCAGCAGTTTTTACATCTTTTCAACTAATGAAAAACTGTTTTTT.

The chain has TRBV4-2 and TRBJ1-5; 8 nucleotides line up with TRBD1. Germline CDR1 is LGHNA and CDR2 is YNFKEQ. The ends lost 4 bases at V and 6 bases at J; junction bases unmatched: 8. The CDR3 spans 15 residues. The CDR3 region is CASSRMDREGQPQHF. CDR3 DNA sequence: TGTGCCAGCAGCCGGATGGACAGGGAAGGTCAGCCCCAGCATTTT.